This T cell receptor (beta chain) came from a study of radiation and T cells in renal cell carcinoma. Study-level findings and limits: No pretreatment tumor biopsies were available for baseline clonotypes. In blood, top tumor clones expanded by 2 weeks, shrinking by 4.

J was trimmed by 4 bases and V by 7 bases; bases with no gene match: 7. Germline V CDR1 and CDR2: SNHLY, FYNNEI. This CDR3 contains 14 residues. With regard to this clone: Its antigen is unknown.

Regarding time point: baseline pretreatment blood. The treatment is: 15 Gy SBRT to primary tumor, nephrectomy 4 weeks later. The data were produced by immunoSEQ multiplex PCR, yet TCRdb's version contains in-frame clones alone and is incomplete. Of approximately 100,000 clones in the sample, 75% to 90% were seen once. This chain uses TRBV2 with TRBJ2-5, with 9 bases lining up with TRBD2. This material consisted of blood, taken from a patient whose treatment included radiotherapy and nephrectomy. This TCR derives from a man aged 45 to 65 with renal cell carcinoma. Here the CDR3 DNA reads TGTGCCAGCAAGGGCGGGGGGGCCTTAGAGACCCAGTACTTC. Its protein is CASKGGGALETQYF.